The T cell receptor (beta chain) described here comes from a study of regulatory T cells in long-lasting Graves disease. General study results and limits: Persistent cases favored TRBV28, TRBJ1-2 and TRBJ2-5. Public clonotype sharing was higher in persistent than newly diagnosed patients. Patients whose Graves' disease persisted exhibited lower TCR diversity than those newly diagnosed.

The CDR3 is 14 amino acids. V dropped 6 bases and J dropped 7 bases, with 18 bases sitting between them. Per the germline V gene, CDR1 is SGHAT and CDR2 is FQNNGV. This clonotype has only a few counts. The antigen remains unidentified. Library construction for TCR beta used iRepertoire HTBI primers and Arm-PCR of CDR3 regions. TCRdb analysed the multiplex PCR reads with MiXCR anew, one entry per CDR3 protein. The table lists under 700,000 distinct CDR3 sequences, about 16% of them singletons, with 20% to 25% in the top ten. Time point noted: newly diagnosed GD, antithyroid drugs for less than 3 months. PBMC RNA served as the TCR library source. These data also featured in a second study, about T cells in Graves' hyperthyroidism and ophthalmopathy.

The chain carries TRBV11-2 and TRBJ1-2; D might be TRBD1 (6 bases). This TCR came from a woman aged 40 to 65 with Graves disease. The sample in question was peripheral blood mononuclear cells (PBMCs), obtained at new diagnosis, from a patient treated with antithyroid drugs. The DNA of the CDR3 is TGTGCCAGCAGGGAGGGGGGCAGGGGACCTGGCTACACCTTC. Protein product: CASREGGRGPGYTF.